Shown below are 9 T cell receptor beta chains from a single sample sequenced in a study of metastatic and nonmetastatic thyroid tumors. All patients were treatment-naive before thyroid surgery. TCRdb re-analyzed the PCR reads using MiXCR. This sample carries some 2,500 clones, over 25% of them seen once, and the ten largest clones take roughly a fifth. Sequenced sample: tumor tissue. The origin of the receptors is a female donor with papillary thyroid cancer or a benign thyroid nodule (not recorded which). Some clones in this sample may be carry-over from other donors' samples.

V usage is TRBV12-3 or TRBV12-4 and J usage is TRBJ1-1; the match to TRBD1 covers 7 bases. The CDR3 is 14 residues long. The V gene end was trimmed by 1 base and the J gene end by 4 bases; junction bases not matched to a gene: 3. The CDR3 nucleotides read TGTGCCAGCAGTTTAGGACAGGGTCTCACTGAAGCTTTCTTT. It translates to CASSLGQGLTEAFF.

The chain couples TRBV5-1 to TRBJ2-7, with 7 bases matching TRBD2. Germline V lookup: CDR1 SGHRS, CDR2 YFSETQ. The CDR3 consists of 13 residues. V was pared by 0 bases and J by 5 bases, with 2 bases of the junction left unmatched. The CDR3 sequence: CASSLVGGNEQYF. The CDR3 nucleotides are TGCGCCAGCAGCTTGGTGGGAGGGAACGAGCAGTACTTC.

The CDR3 protein is CASSFEGANGYTF. The CDR3 DNA follows: TGTGCCAGCAGTTTTGAGGGGGCCAATGGCTACACCTTC. The chain recombines TRBV12-3 or TRBV12-4 with TRBJ1-2, with TRBD1 identical over 7 bases. The V gene end was trimmed by 3 bases and the J gene end by 6 bases; junction bases not matched to a gene: 4. The CDR3 is 13 amino acids.

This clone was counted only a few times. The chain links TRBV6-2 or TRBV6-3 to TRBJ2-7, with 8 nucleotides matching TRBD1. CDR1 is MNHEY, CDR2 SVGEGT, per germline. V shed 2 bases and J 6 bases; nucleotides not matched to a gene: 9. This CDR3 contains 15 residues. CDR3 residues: CASSYLAGGLSEQYF. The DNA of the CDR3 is TGTGCCAGCAGTTACCTTGCAGGGGGCTTAAGCGAGCAGTACTTC.

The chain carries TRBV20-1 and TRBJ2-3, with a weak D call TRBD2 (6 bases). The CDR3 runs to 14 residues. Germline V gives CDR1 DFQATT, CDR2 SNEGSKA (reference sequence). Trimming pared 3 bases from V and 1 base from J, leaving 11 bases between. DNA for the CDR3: TGCAGTGCTAGTCGGAGGGTAGGCACAGATACGCAGTATTTT. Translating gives CSASRRVGTDTQYF.

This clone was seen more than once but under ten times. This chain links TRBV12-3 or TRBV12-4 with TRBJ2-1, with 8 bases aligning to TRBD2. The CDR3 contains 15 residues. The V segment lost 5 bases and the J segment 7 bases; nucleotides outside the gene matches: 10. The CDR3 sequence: CASSIVLAGGNEQFF. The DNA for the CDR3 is TGTGCCAGCAGTATTGTCCTAGCGGGCGGGAATGAGCAGTTCTTC.

This chain's CDR3 is CASSGASGDNGYTF. CDR3 nucleotide sequence: TGTGCCAGCAGCGGGGCCTCAGGGGACAATGGCTACACCTTC. This chain connects TRBV7-3 to TRBJ1-2; D is possibly TRBD1 (6 bases). The CDR3 has 14 amino acids. V lost 5 bases to trimming and J lost 6 bases, with 16 bases between them. Per germline, CDR1 SGHTA and CDR2 FQGTGA.

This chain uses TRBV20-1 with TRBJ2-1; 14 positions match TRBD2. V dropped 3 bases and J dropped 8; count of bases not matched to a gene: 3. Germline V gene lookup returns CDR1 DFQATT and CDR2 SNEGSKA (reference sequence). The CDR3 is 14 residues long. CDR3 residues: CSARGTSGSDEQFF. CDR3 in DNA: TGCAGTGCTAGGGGGACTAGCGGGAGCGATGAGCAGTTCTTC.

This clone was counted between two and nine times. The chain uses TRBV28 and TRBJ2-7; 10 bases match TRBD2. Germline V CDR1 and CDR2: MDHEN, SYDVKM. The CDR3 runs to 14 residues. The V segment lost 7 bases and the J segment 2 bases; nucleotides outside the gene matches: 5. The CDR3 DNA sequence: TGTGCCAGCACCGTAGGGACTAGCGCCTACGAGCAGTACTTC. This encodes CASTVGTSAYEQYF.